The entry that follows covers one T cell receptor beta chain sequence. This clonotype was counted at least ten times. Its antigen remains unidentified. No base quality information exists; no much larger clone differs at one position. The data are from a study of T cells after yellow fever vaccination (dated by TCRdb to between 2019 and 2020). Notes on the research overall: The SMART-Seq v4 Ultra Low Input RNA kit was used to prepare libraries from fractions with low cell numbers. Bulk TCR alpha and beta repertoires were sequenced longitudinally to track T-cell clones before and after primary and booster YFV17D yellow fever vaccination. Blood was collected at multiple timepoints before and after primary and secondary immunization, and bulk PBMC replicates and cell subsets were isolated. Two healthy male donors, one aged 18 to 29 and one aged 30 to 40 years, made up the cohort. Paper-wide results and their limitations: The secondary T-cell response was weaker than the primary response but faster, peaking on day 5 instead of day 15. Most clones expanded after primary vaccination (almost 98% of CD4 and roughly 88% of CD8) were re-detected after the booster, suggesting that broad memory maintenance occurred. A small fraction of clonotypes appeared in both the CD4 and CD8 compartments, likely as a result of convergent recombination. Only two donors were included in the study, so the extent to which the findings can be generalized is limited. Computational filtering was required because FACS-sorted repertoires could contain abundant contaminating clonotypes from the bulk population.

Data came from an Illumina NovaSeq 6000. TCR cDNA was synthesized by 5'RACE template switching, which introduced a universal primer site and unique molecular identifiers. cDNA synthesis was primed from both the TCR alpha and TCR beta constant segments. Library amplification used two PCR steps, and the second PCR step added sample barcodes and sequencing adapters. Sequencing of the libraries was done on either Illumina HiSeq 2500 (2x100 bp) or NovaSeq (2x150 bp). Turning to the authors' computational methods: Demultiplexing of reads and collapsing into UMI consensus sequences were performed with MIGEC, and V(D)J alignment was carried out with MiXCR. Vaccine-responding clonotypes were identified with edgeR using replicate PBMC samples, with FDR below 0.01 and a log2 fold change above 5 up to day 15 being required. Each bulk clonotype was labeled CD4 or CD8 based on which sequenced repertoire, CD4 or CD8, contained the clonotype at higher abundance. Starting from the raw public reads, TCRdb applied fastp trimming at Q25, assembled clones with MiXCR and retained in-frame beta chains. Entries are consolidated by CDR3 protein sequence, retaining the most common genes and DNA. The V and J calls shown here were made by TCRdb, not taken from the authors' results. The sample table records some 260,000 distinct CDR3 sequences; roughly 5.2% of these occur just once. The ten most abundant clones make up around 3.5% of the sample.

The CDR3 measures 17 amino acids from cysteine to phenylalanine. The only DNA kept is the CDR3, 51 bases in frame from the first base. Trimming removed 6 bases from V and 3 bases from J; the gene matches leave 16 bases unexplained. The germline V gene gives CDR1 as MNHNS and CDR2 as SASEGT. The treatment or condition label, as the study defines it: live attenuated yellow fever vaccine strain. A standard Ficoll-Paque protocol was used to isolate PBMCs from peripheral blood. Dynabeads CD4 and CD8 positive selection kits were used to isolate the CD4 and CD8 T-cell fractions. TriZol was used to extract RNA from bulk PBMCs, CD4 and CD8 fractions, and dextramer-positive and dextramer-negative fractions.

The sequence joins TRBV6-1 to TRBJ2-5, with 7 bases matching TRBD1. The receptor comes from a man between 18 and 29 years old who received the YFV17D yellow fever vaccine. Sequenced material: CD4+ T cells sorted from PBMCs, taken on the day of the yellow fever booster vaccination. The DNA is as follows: TGTGCCAGCAGAGCCATTTTACAGGGGCTTGGGGAAGAGACCCAGTACTTC. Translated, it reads CASRAILQGLGEETQYF.